This T cell receptor (beta chain) was identified in a study of T cells in Graves' hyperthyroidism and ophthalmopathy. What was amplified from RNA transcripts were TCR beta CDR3 regions. A set of HTBI primers served as the primers for a first-round RT-PCR of the TCR CDR3. TCRdb reprocessed the multiplex PCR reads with MiXCR, giving one entry per CDR3 protein. The sample has approximately 410,000 distinct CDR3 sequences; about 15% are singletons. With respect to this clonotype: The antigen is unknown. A much larger clonotype is one base distant, so this may be a read error.

Germline assignment: CDR1 SGHVS and CDR2 FQNEAQ. The CDR3 has 17 amino acids. Individuals with ophthalmopathy presented a Clinical Activity Score of at least 3, a NOSPECS grade of at least 4 and a duration under 3 months. Notes on the study in general: Also found in blood were most expanded thyroid clonotypes above 0.001.

This receptor was taken from a man between 18 and 35 years old with Graves' ophthalmopathy. The chain has TRBV7-8 and TRBJ1-4; D gene uncertain. Sequencing was performed on blood. DNA of the CDR3: TGTGCCAGCAGCTTAGTTGGTTTCAGAACTACGAGGGAAAAACCGTTTTTT. It translates to CASSLVGFRTTREKPFF.